The 27 T cell receptor beta chains given below trace back to one sample, sequenced in a study of graft-versus-host responses after intestinal transplantation. TCRdb keeps only in-frame clones here, not all; method: immunoSEQ multiplex PCR. The data hold approximately 12,000 clones, with 93% observed a single time. Sequenced material: PBMCs, taken 109 to 110 days after intestinal transplant. Every receptor here comes from a human patient who received an intestinal transplant, so some T cells may come from the graft donor.

V usage is TRBV5-6 and J usage is TRBJ2-1, with 11 bases that match TRBD1. With 4 bases clipped from V and 2 bases from J, the junction kept 5 bases outside the gene matches. The germline V gene has CDR1 SGHDT and CDR2 YYEEEE. This CDR3 has 16 amino acids. This CDR3 reads CASSRGQGDAYNEQFF. For the CDR3, the DNA is TGTGCCAGCAGCCGGGGACAGGGGGATGCCTACAATGAGCAGTTCTTC.

CDR3 in DNA: TGTGCCAGCAGTACTCCCGGGACTAGCGGAACCTACGAGCAGTACTTC. This translates into CASSTPGTSGTYEQYF. The rearrangement joins TRBV27 to TRBJ2-7; the match to TRBD2 covers 11 bases. Looked up from germline, CDR1 is MNHEY and CDR2 is SMNVEV (reference sequence). V dropped 5 bases and J dropped 2; count of bases not matched to a gene: 8. The length of the CDR3 is 16 residues.

This clone occurred once. The chain employs TRBV28 and TRBJ1-2; 10 bases fit TRBD1. This CDR3 has 15 amino acids. With V trimmed by 1 base and J by 8 bases, 7 bases remained unmatched. Germline V CDR1 and CDR2: MDHEN, SYDVKM. CDR3 residues: CASSLSGTGAWGYTF. DNA of the CDR3: TGTGCCAGCAGTTTATCGGGGACAGGGGCATGGGGCTACACCTTC.

V is TRBV7-7 and J is TRBJ1-1; D possibly corresponds to TRBD1 (6 bases). Looked up from germline, CDR1 is SSHAT and CDR2 is FNYEAQ (reference sequence). This CDR3 has 18 residues. V was pared by 0 bases and J by 3 bases, with 20 bases between. As DNA, the CDR3 is TGTGCCAGCAGCTTAGCCCCTCTGGACAGCCCGTTGGACACTGAAGCTTTCTTT. The encoded protein is CASSLAPLDSPLDTEAFF.

This clone was seen only once. This rearrangement joins TRBV7-8 to TRBJ1-1; a possible D gene is TRBD1 (5 bases). The CDR3 totals 16 residues. Per the germline V gene, CDR1 is SGHVS and CDR2 is FQNEAQ. Trimming removed 4 bases at V and 0 bases at J, with 15 bases between. The CDR3 spells CASSSPLRAVNTEAFF. The CDR3 nucleotides are TGTGCCAGCAGCTCGCCACTCAGGGCCGTGAACACTGAAGCTTTCTTT.

The chain carries TRBV5-6 and TRBJ1-6; weak D call: TRBD1 (5 bases). V lost 2 bases and J 7 bases, leaving 10 bases between the germline ends. The germline CDR1 and CDR2 sequences are SGHDT and YYEEEE. The CDR3 is 14 residues long. The CDR3 DNA reads as TGTGCCAGCAGCTTCGGGACTCAAAATTCACCCCTCCACTTT. Its protein is CASSFGTQNSPLHF.

This chain joins TRBV4-1 and TRBJ2-7; the match to TRBD1 covers 10 bases. J gave up 3 bases and V 3 bases, and 8 bases lay outside the gene matches. Germline V gene data show CDR1 as MGHRA and CDR2 as YSYEKL. This CDR3 has 16 residues. Here the CDR3 DNA reads TGCGCCAGCAGCCACAAACCGGGACAGGGGATCTACGAGCAGTACTTC. Amino acid sequence: CASSHKPGQGIYEQYF.

The chain combines TRBV6-5 with TRBJ2-3; the match to TRBD2 covers 9 bases. This CDR3 has 12 residues. CDR1 is MNHEY and CDR2 is SVGAGI in the germline V gene. V trimming: 6 bases; J trimming: 14 bases; junction bases outside the gene matches: 9. CDR3 sequence (DNA): TGTGCCAGCAGGGCTCTTAGCGGGAGTTTGTATTTT. Protein product: CASRALSGSLYF.

V gene TRBV7-9 combines with J gene TRBJ2-1, with TRBD1 as a possible D gene (6 bases). Trimming stripped 8 bases from V and 1 base from J, with 6 bases between. CDR3 length: 12 residues. CDR1 and CDR2 from the germline V gene are SEHNR and FQNEAQ (reference sequence). The CDR3 DNA sequence: TGTGCCAGCGGGACATCCTACAATGAGCAGTTCTTC. It encodes CASGTSYNEQFF.

This clone was found a few times. The J gene is TRBJ1-3, the V gene TRBV27; D uncertain. The CDR3 contains 13 residues. The V end lost 4 bases, the J end lost 2 bases, and 6 bases lay between the germline ends. Per the germline V gene, CDR1 is MNHEY and CDR2 is SMNVEV (reference sequence). Written as DNA, the CDR3 is TGTGCCAGCAGTTCCGACACTGGAAACACCATATATTTT. This codes for CASSSDTGNTIYF.

This clone was detected once. The chain combines TRBV6-5 with TRBJ1-5, with 8 positions matching TRBD1. Germline CDR1 and CDR2: MNHEY and SVGAGI. V was clipped by 6 bases and J by 6 bases; unmatched bases: 7. The CDR3 is 14 amino acids. Here the CDR3 reads CASRSGTGGQPQHF. CDR3 nucleotide sequence: TGTGCCAGCAGGTCCGGGACAGGAGGTCAGCCCCAGCATTTT.

The chain couples TRBV6-5 to TRBJ2-7, with D possibly TRBD2 on 6 matching bases. The V and J ends lost 5 bases and 3 bases respectively, with 11 bases between them. CDR1 is MNHEY and CDR2 is SVGAGI in the germline V gene. CDR3 size: 13 residues. CDR3 sequence reads: CASSGDSDYEQYF. CDR3 nucleotide sequence: TGTGCCAGCAGTGGGGACTCCGACTACGAGCAGTACTTC.

This clone showed up just once. The chain links TRBV7-2 to TRBJ1-3; D is ambiguous. V was cut by 1 base and J by 2 bases, with 6 bases left in between. In germline, CDR1 is SGHTA, CDR2 FQGNSA. The CDR3 extends over 14 amino acids. Here the CDR3 DNA reads TGTGCCAGCAGCTTAGAGGCAGCTGGAAACACCATATATTTT. Encoded protein: CASSLEAAGNTIYF.

As regards this clone: Other nucleotide sequences from this sample produce the same CDR3. The chain couples TRBV7-8 to TRBJ2-1; tentative D call: TRBD2 (6 bases). The CDR3 is 15 residues long. The V end lost 2 bases, the J end lost 3 bases, and 11 bases lay between the germline ends. Per the germline V gene, CDR1 is SGHVS and CDR2 is FQNEAQ. This CDR3 is CASSLPSVIYNEQFF. In DNA form, the CDR3 reads TGTGCCAGCAGCTTACCTAGCGTCATCTACAATGAGCAGTTCTTC.

This chain connects TRBV6-1 to TRBJ2-1; 7 bases line up with TRBD2. The germline V gene encodes CDR1 MNHNS and CDR2 SASEGT. The CDR3 runs to 15 residues. With 3 bases clipped from V and 6 bases from J, the junction kept 8 bases outside the gene matches. CDR3 residues: CASSEGTNLPNEQFF. CDR3 DNA sequence: TGTGCCAGCAGTGAGGGGACTAATCTGCCCAATGAGCAGTTCTTC.

This chain connects TRBV27 to TRBJ2-7; D is perhaps TRBD2 (6 bases). The CDR3 covers 16 residues. V gave up 4 bases and J gave up 4 bases, with 20 bases separating them. Germline loops: CDR1 MNHEY, CDR2 SMNVEV (reference sequence). The CDR3 sequence: CASSSLADKQMYEQYF. Here the CDR3 DNA reads TGTGCCAGCAGTTCATTAGCGGATAAACAAATGTACGAGCAGTACTTC.

The chain links TRBV4-1 to TRBJ2-7; the D is unclear. The V end was cut by 5 bases, the J end by 5 bases, with 16 bases between. Germline CDR1 and CDR2: MGHRA and YSYEKL. The CDR3 has 14 amino acids. CDR3 residues: CASSLDGPVDEQYF. CDR3 DNA: TGCGCCAGCAGCTTGGATGGTCCAGTTGACGAGCAGTACTTC.

This clone has more than one count but fewer than ten. CDR3 sequence: CASSDGWEMDYGYTF. In nucleotides, the CDR3 is TGTGCCAGCAGCGACGGCTGGGAAATGGACTATGGCTACACCTTC. This chain uses TRBV7-9 with TRBJ1-2; D remains ambiguous. This CDR3 spans 15 amino acids. V was pared by 5 bases and J by 3 bases, with 16 bases between. CDR1 and CDR2 (germline): SEHNR, FQNEAQ (reference sequence).

The chain carries TRBV27 and TRBJ2-7, with TRBD2 matching over 7 bases. Unmatched junction bases numbered 4, after V lost 5 bases and J lost 3 bases. This CDR3 region has 13 residues. Germline V gene data show CDR1 as MNHEY and CDR2 as SMNVEV (reference sequence). The CDR3 region is CASSPAGDYEQYF. CDR3 nucleotides: TGTGCCAGCAGTCCCGCGGGGGACTACGAGCAGTACTTC.

The gene calls are TRBV7-9 and TRBJ2-7, with 8 bases aligning to TRBD1. The CDR3 consists of 12 residues. V was pared by 10 bases and J by 3 bases, with 5 bases of the junction left unmatched. Germline-derived CDR1 and CDR2 are SEHNR and FQNEAQ (reference sequence). CDR3 sequence: CAILQGDYEQYF. DNA of the CDR3: TGTGCCATACTACAGGGGGACTACGAGCAGTACTTC.

The V and J genes are TRBV6-1 and TRBJ1-6; D is possibly TRBD1 (6 bases). CDR1 MNHNS and CDR2 SASEGT come from the germline V gene. Trimming cost V 2 bases and J 7 bases, with 12 bases left between them. The CDR3 sequence is 15 residues long. The CDR3 DNA is TGTGCCAGCAGTGAACTGGGGGCCCAGAATTCACCCCTCCACTTT. This encodes CASSELGAQNSPLHF.

The rearrangement uses TRBV29-1 and TRBJ1-3, with D perhaps matching TRBD1 (5 bases). Germline CDR1 and CDR2: SQVTM and ANQGSEA. Trimming removed 3 bases from V and 0 bases from J, with 6 bases in between. The CDR3 has 13 amino acids. As DNA, the CDR3 is TGCAGCGTTGATGACAGCTCTGGAAACACCATATATTTT. This gives the protein CSVDDSSGNTIYF.

The V gene is TRBV19, the J gene TRBJ2-1, with 7 bases identical to TRBD1. This CDR3 has 13 residues. Trimming took 7 bases from V and 4 from J; bases not matched to a gene: 4. Germline assignment: CDR1 LNHDA and CDR2 SQIVND (reference sequence). This CDR3 is CASKGTEYNEQFF. The CDR3 DNA reads as TGTGCCAGTAAAGGGACAGAGTACAATGAGCAGTTCTTC.

The chain has TRBV6-5 and TRBJ1-2, with TRBD1 matching 7 bases. The V segment lost 10 bases and the J segment 4 bases; nucleotides outside the gene matches: 3. This CDR3 spans 11 amino acids. CDR1 and CDR2 from the germline V gene are MNHEY and SVGAGI. In DNA, the CDR3 is TGTGCCACCGACAGGGTCTATGGCTACACCTTC. It codes for CATDRVYGYTF.

This clone was counted only a few times. The chain employs TRBV7-6 and TRBJ2-7; D gene unclear. Germline V gene lookup returns CDR1 SGHVS and CDR2 FNYEAQ. The CDR3 has 11 residues. Trimming cost V 4 bases and J 4 bases, with 5 bases left between them. The CDR3 spells CASSSWYEQYF. The CDR3 DNA sequence: TGTGCCAGCAGCTCCTGGTACGAGCAGTACTTC. Filled out from reference TRBV7-6 and TRBJ2-7, the complete variable domain reads GAGVSQSPRYKVTKRGQDVALRCDPISGHVSLYWYRQALGQGPEFLTYFNYEAQQDKSGLPNDRFSAERPEGSISTLTIQRTEQRDSAMYRCASSSWYEQYFGPGTRLTVT.

This rearrangement joins TRBV7-6 to TRBJ2-7; 7 bases are a match to TRBD2. V shed 5 bases and J 4 bases; nucleotides not matched to a gene: 5. The CDR3 loop spans 13 amino acids. The germline gives CDR1 SGHVS, CDR2 FNYEAQ. CDR3 coding DNA: TGTGCCAGCAGCGGCGGGAGTACTTACGAGCAGTACTTC. Translating it yields CASSGGSTYEQYF.

The J gene is TRBJ1-1, the V gene TRBV4-1, with a weak D call TRBD1 (5 bases). CDR1 and CDR2 from the germline V gene are MGHRA and YSYEKL. CDR3 size: 17 residues. Trimming removed 0 bases from V and 3 bases from J, with 17 bases in between. The CDR3 bases are TGCGCCAGCAGCCAAGATCGGAGGGGCCCCCCGGACACTGAAGCTTTCTTT. Its translation: CASSQDRRGPPDTEAFF.